This TCR beta chain was sequenced for a study of T cell responses to AZD1222 COVID-19 vaccine. Study conclusions and caveats: Females made up more of the donors, who were largely white British, and clonal diversity may have come out too low. Vaccine-associated CD4 TCRs ranged over spike, dominating at 160-218 and 743-854.

Sequencing used immunoSEQ multiplex PCR; TCRdb keeps in-frame clones, though not all of them. The table shows approximately 89,000 clones, with about nine tenths occurring only once. As to this clone: The antigen remains unidentified.

J was trimmed by 4 bases and V by 0 bases; bases with no gene match: 5. Per germline, CDR1 SGHRS and CDR2 YFSETQ. The CDR3 runs 16 residues. Pooled in the analysis were second doses at about 4 or about 12 weeks. This specimen was peripheral blood, taken 28 days after the second AZD1222 dose. V and J are TRBV5-1 and TRBJ2-2; 8 bases align to TRBD1. This TCR came from an adult who received the AZD1222 COVID-19 vaccine. The CDR3 DNA reads as TGCGCCAGCAGCTTGGTGCCAGGGGGCATCACCGGGGAGCTGTTTTTT. This codes for CASSLVPGGITGELFF.